The clone carrying this T cell receptor (beta chain) turned up a few times. In the source study's methods: Amplification with reference gene primers provided the estimates of nucleated cell counts. Sequencing was performed with immunoSEQ multiplex PCR; in TCRdb, only in-frame clones are kept and a portion is missing. V, J and clone size reflect that table, while D and trimming were determined from the DNA. This sample carries about 210,000 clones, 81% of them seen once, and the ten largest clones take around 9.3%. This specimen belongs to a study of blood T cell repertoires in COVID-19. This sequence was found in a woman between 50 and 59 years old with acute COVID-19. Specimen: PBMCs or T cells enriched from blood (not recorded which).

The CDR3, as DNA: TGTGCCAGTAGTACCGTCCGACGTGGGCGCGGGACCAATGAGCAGTTCTTC. Translation gives CASSTVRRGRGTNEQFF. The gene calls are TRBV19 and TRBJ2-1, with D possibly matching TRBD2 (6 bases). This CDR3 is 17 amino acids long. Germline V gene lookup returns CDR1 LNHDA and CDR2 SQIVND (reference sequence). Trimming took off 4 bases at V and 6 bases at J, with 22 bases between the two ends.